This T cell receptor (beta chain) was identified in a study of cytomegalovirus exposure and HLA in healthy donors. Findings of the study overall: CMV antigen specificity of a few CMV-associated chains was confirmed in vitro.

Method: immunoSEQ multiplex PCR; TCRdb's copy keeps in-frame clones and lacks some. The sample holds approximately 300,000 clones; roughly 85% are singletons and the top ten take 0.7% to 0.85%. Germline V CDR1 and CDR2: SGDLS, YYNGEE. The CDR3 length is 13 residues. V shed 3 bases and J shed 4 bases, with 10 bases lying between them. This clone was observed a single time. Its specificity is unknown. The sequence derives from a woman aged 18 to 35 in good health and CMV-seronegative. The chain couples TRBV9 to TRBJ2-5; D might be TRBD2 (5 bases). The source material was PBMCs. CDR3 sequence reads: CASSAQRGETQYF. DNA for the CDR3: TGTGCCAGCAGCGCGCAACGGGGAGAGACCCAGTACTTC.